The 23 T cell receptor beta chains listed next were all sequenced from one sample in a study of T-cell reconstitution after alpha-beta-depleted transplantation in children. The TCRbeta library was prepared with unique molecular identifiers. MiXCR, applied by TCRdb to the PCR reads, yields one record per CDR3 protein. This table has approximately 32,000 distinct CDR3 sequences, around 7% appearing once. For these TCRs, the target antigens are not known. Study outcomes and limitations: Reportedly, roughly two months post-transplant, alpha-beta T cells arose from several hundred expanded graft clones.

The sequences come from peripheral blood, collected 60 days after TCRalphabeta/CD19-depleted stem cell transplant. The receptor set was obtained from a child younger than two who had a stem cell transplant for acute myeloid leukemia, so the T cells may come from the graft donor.

This clonotype was found a few times. The DNA for the CDR3 is TGCGCCAGCGGAGGAGACATGGACACTGAAGCTTTCTTT. This gives the protein CASGGDMDTEAFF. This sequence joins TRBV5-1 and TRBJ1-1, with D uncertain. The CDR3 runs 13 residues. The germline CDR1 and CDR2 sequences are SGHRS and YFSETQ. Between the trimmed V and J ends, which lost 7 bases and 3 bases, there was a span of 13 bases.

This clonotype is deemed medium-sized. V is TRBV10-3 and J is TRBJ2-1; 12 bases are shared with TRBD1. CDR3 size: 15 residues. Per germline, CDR1 ENHRY and CDR2 SYGVKD. The CDR3 nucleotides read TGTCCCGGGGGGGACAGGGGGCTTCCATACAATGAGCAGTTCTTC. This gives the protein CPGGDRGLPYNEQFF.

This clonotype was seen repeatedly, ten times or more. The J gene is TRBJ2-5, the V gene TRBV5-1, with TRBD2 matching 10 bases. Per the germline V gene, CDR1 is SGHRS and CDR2 is YFSETQ. With V trimmed by 0 bases and J by 4 bases, 6 bases remained unmatched. There are 16 residues in the CDR3. CDR3 coding DNA: TGCGCCAGCAGCTTGGAGGCTAGCGGGAGTGTAGAGACCCAGTACTTC. It codes for CASSLEASGSVETQYF. Full variable domain (missing parts from reference TRBV5-1 and TRBJ2-5): KAGVTQTPRYLIKTRGQQVTLSCSPISGHRSVSWYQQTPGQGLQFLFEYFSETQRNKGNFPGRFSGRQFSNSRSEMNVSTLELGDSALYLCASSLEASGSVETQYFGPGTRLLVL.

This clonotype was detected only a few times. The J gene is TRBJ2-5, the V gene TRBV5-4; TRBD1 agrees at 9 bases. Looked up from germline, CDR1 is SGHNT and CDR2 is YYREEE (reference sequence). The CDR3 contains 16 residues. Unmatched junction bases numbered 10, after V lost 2 bases and J lost 5 bases. The CDR3 DNA reads as TGTGCCAGCAGCTTCCGGACAGGGGCACACAGGGAGACCCAGTACTTC. Residues: CASSFRTGAHRETQYF. The full variable domain, rest sourced from reference TRBV5-4 and TRBJ2-5, is ETGVTQSPTHLIKTRGQQVTLRCSSQSGHNTVSWYQQALGQGPQFIFQYYREEENGRGNFPPRFSGLQFPNYSSELNVNALELDDSALYLCASSFRTGAHRETQYFGPGTRLLVL.

This clonotype was observed at least ten times. The CDR3 region is CASSLRLAGVNEQFF. CDR3 DNA sequence: TGTGCCAGCAGCCTTCGACTAGCGGGAGTTAATGAGCAGTTCTTC. This chain connects TRBV6-4 to TRBJ2-1, with TRBD2 matching 12 bases. Germline V gene sequence: CDR1 MRHNA, CDR2 SNTAGT. V gave up 6 bases and J gave up 7 bases; unmatched junction bases: 7. This CDR3 has 15 amino acids.

The chain employs TRBV7-2 and TRBJ2-2; D might be TRBD2 (7 bases). Trimming cost V 4 bases and J 8 bases, with 23 bases left between them. There are 17 residues in the CDR3. The germline gives CDR1 SGHTA, CDR2 FQGNSA. The CDR3 loop reads CASSSRLGGALEGELFF. CDR3 nucleotide sequence: TGTGCCAGCAGCTCCCGTTTAGGGGGGGCTTTAGAAGGGGAGCTGTTTTTT.

The chain links TRBV19 to TRBJ2-1, with 9 bases lining up with TRBD1. This CDR3 region has 14 residues. The V gene's germline CDR1 is LNHDA and CDR2 SQIVND (reference sequence). V shed 4 bases, J shed 7 bases, and the junction held 5 bases outside the gene matches. The DNA of the CDR3 is TGTGCCAGTAGTACGGGACAGGGTAGAAATGAGCAGTTCTTC. Its protein is CASSTGQGRNEQFF. The whole variable domain, remainder taken from reference TRBV19 and TRBJ2-1, is DGGITQSPKYLFRKEGQNVTLSCEQNLNHDAMYWYRQDPGQGLRLIYYSQIVNDFQKGDIAEGYSVSREKKESFPLTVTSAQKNPTAFYLCASSTGQGRNEQFFGPGTRLTVL.

This clonotype was seen repeatedly, ten times or more. This chain links TRBV7-9 with TRBJ2-4; perhaps D is TRBD1 or TRBD2 (6 bases each). V shed 3 bases and J shed 0 bases, with 12 bases lying between them. The CDR3 consists of 16 residues. Germline V lookup: CDR1 SEHNR, CDR2 FQNEAQ (reference sequence). CDR3: CASSFGGRGAKNIQYF. CDR3 nucleotides: TGTGCCAGCAGCTTTGGGGGGCGGGGAGCCAAAAACATTCAGTACTTC.

This clonotype was counted many times. The chain employs TRBV29-1 and TRBJ2-7; 10 bases match TRBD1. V was pared by 3 bases and J by 5 bases, with 4 bases of the junction left unmatched. In germline, CDR1 is SQVTM, CDR2 ANQGSEA. The CDR3 runs to 13 residues. CDR3 in DNA: TGCAGCGTTGATGGGGACAGGGGCCACGAGCAGTACTTC. Protein sequence: CSVDGDRGHEQYF.

This clonotype was observed at least ten times. The chain recombines TRBV28 with TRBJ2-5; perhaps TRBD1 as D (5 bases). The germline V and J ends were trimmed by 3 bases and 2 bases, with 13 bases remaining between them. The CDR3 contains 15 residues. The germline V gene has CDR1 MDHEN and CDR2 SYDVKM. The CDR3 region has the DNA TGTGCCAGCAGTTTTATCCGCCAGGGACAAGAGACCCAGTACTTC. Its translation is CASSFIRQGQETQYF.

This clonotype was counted at least ten times. J is TRBJ2-3 and V is TRBV5-1; 8 bases match TRBD1. The junction had 6 bases not matched to a gene; V was cut back by 0 bases and J by 3 bases. CDR3 size: 16 residues. CDR1 is SGHRS and CDR2 is YFSETQ in the germline V gene. The CDR3 loop reads CASSLGTGKRTDTQYF. The CDR3 DNA reads TGCGCCAGCAGCTTGGGGACAGGGAAAAGGACAGATACGCAGTATTTT.

This clonotype was seen at least ten times. The chain employs TRBV11-2 and TRBJ2-1; D ambiguous. Germline CDR1 SGHAT, CDR2 FQNNGV. V was shortened by 0 bases and J by 3 bases, with 9 bases between the two germline ends. The CDR3 is 15 residues long. For the CDR3, the DNA is TGTGCCAGCAGCTTAGAATATTGGGGCTACAATGAGCAGTTCTTC. Translation: CASSLEYWGYNEQFF.

This clonotype was counted ten times or more. The CDR3 DNA reads TGCAGCGTTGAAGATAGAGGGGCTGAGAACACCGGGGAGCTGTTTTTT. Its protein is CSVEDRGAENTGELFF. V is TRBV29-1 and J is TRBJ2-2; D is possibly TRBD1 or TRBD2 (5 bases each). The CDR3 is 16 residues long. Germline loops: CDR1 SQVTM, CDR2 ANQGSEA. V was pared by 0 bases and J by 1 base, with 12 bases between.

This clonotype was found many times. The V and J genes are TRBV7-2 and TRBJ2-3; possible D gene TRBD2, 6 bases. The V end lost 4 bases, the J end lost 3 bases, and 11 bases lay between the germline ends. CDR3 size: 14 residues. Germline CDR1 and CDR2: SGHTA and FQGNSA. DNA for the CDR3: TGTGCCAGCAGCTGGGACTCTTATACAGATACGCAGTATTTT. Protein sequence: CASSWDSYTDTQYF.

This clonotype has at least ten counts. This CDR3 is CASGSYWDEQFF. CDR3 nucleotide sequence: TGCGCCAGCGGATCCTACTGGGATGAGCAGTTCTTC. The V and J genes are TRBV4-3 and TRBJ2-1; D gene ambiguous. Trimming cost V 8 bases and J 8 bases, with 13 bases left between them. This CDR3 has 12 amino acids. CDR1 is LGHNA and CDR2 is YSLEER in the germline V gene.

This clonotype appeared many times. V is TRBV20-1 and J is TRBJ2-1; 8 bases fit TRBD2. The J segment lost 4 bases and the V segment lost 6 bases, leaving 11 bases of the junction unmatched. This CDR3 comprises 15 residues. Germline V gives CDR1 DFQATT, CDR2 SNEGSKA (reference sequence). CDR3 in amino acids: CSAPGLAGLYNEQFF. The CDR3 DNA sequence: TGCAGTGCCCCCGGACTAGCCGGACTTTACAATGAGCAGTTCTTC.

This clonotype was observed at least ten times. The chain has TRBV20-1 and TRBJ2-4; 7 bases agree with TRBD1. The germline V gene encodes CDR1 DFQATT and CDR2 SNEGSKA (reference sequence). The CDR3 has 13 residues. The chain's CDR3 is CSYQGQSKNIQYF. The CDR3 coding sequence is TGCAGCTATCAGGGACAGAGCAAAAACATTCAGTACTTC.

This clonotype was detected only a few times. The CDR3 region is CASLTSGSWANTGELFF. The CDR3 nucleotides are TGTGCCAGCCTGACTAGCGGGAGCTGGGCGAACACCGGGGAGCTGTTTTTT. This rearrangement joins TRBV19 to TRBJ2-2; 12 bases line up with TRBD2. The CDR3 spans 17 residues. The trim removed 9 bases at V and 0 bases at J, leaving 8 bases unmatched. Looked up from germline, CDR1 is LNHDA and CDR2 is SQIVND (reference sequence).

This clonotype was seen repeatedly, ten times or more. The chain is built from TRBV24-1 and TRBJ2-7, with D hard to call. V shed 2 bases and J shed 5 bases, with 12 bases lying between them. Germline V gene data show CDR1 as KGHDR and CDR2 as SFDVKD. The CDR3 is 14 amino acids. CDR3 loop: CATSDSVLPHEQYF. DNA of the CDR3: TGTGCCACCAGTGATTCTGTACTCCCCCACGAGCAGTACTTC.

This clonotype was detected ten times or more. The DNA for the CDR3 is TGCAGTGCTAATCAGTTCTACGAGCAGTACTTC. Amino acids: CSANQFYEQYF. The chain employs TRBV20-1 and TRBJ2-7, with D unclear. CDR1 is DFQATT, CDR2 SNEGSKA, per germline (reference sequence). This CDR3 spans 11 amino acids. Trimming pared 4 bases from V and 3 bases from J, leaving 7 bases between.

This clonotype occurred many times. The chain carries TRBV5-5 and TRBJ2-1; D is unresolved. Looked up from germline, CDR1 is SGHKS and CDR2 is YYEKEE (reference sequence). V lost 5 bases to trimming and J lost 8 bases, with 11 bases between them. CDR3 size: 12 residues. The CDR3 here is CASSWVSDEQFF. The CDR3 DNA is TGTGCCAGCAGTTGGGTCTCGGATGAGCAGTTCTTC.

Many counts were recorded for this clonotype. The V gene is TRBV18, the J gene TRBJ1-5; possibly TRBD1 for D (6 bases). V lost 4 bases, J lost 3 bases, and 10 bases lay in between. The germline V gene has CDR1 KGHSH and CDR2 LQKENI. The CDR3 loop spans 14 amino acids. The CDR3 coding sequence is TGTGCCAGCTCACGACAGGAGGACAATCAGCCCCAGCATTTT. Its translation is CASSRQEDNQPQHF.

Many counts were recorded for this clonotype. The rearrangement links TRBV5-1 to TRBJ1-6; 8 nucleotides agree with TRBD1. From germline, CDR1 is SGHRS and CDR2 YFSETQ. The CDR3 has 14 residues. V was pared by 4 bases and J by 6 bases, with 3 bases of the junction left unmatched. DNA for the CDR3: TGCGCCAGCAGCCCCGGACAGGGTAATTCACCCCTCCACTTT. This codes for CASSPGQGNSPLHF. Drawing the rest from reference TRBV5-1 and TRBJ1-6, the complete variable domain is KAGVTQTPRYLIKTRGQQVTLSCSPISGHRSVSWYQQTPGQGLQFLFEYFSETQRNKGNFPGRFSGRQFSNSRSEMNVSTLELGDSALYLCASSPGQGNSPLHFGNGTRLTVT.